The rows below give T cell receptor beta chains drawn from one sample of a study of T cell responses to AZD1222 COVID-19 vaccine. The protocol was immunoSEQ multiplex PCR, while the TCRdb copy is restricted to in-frame clones and leaves out a portion. The data show about 120,000 clones, approximately 93% seen once. The starting material was peripheral blood, obtained on day 0 of AZD1222 vaccination. These receptors all come from an adult in good health. Both conserved end residues are part of each CDR3. D genes are given only for firm matches. Size values are once, few and many counts, or a class for expanded clones, and some rows have none.

j_call v_call clone_size d_call cdr3_aa cdr3_nt
TRBJ2-7 TRBV6-5 once TRBD1 CASRDRDRDEQYF TGTGCCAGCAGGGACCGGGACAGGGACGAGCAGTACTTC
TRBJ2-2 TRBV29-1 . . CSVSVASNGELFF TGCAGCGTCTCAGTAGCCTCGAACGGGGAGCTGTTTTTT
TRBJ1-6 TRBV6-6 . TRBD1 CASRPTGGLSPLHF TGTGCCAGCAGACCTACAGGGGGCCTTTCACCCCTCCACTTT
TRBJ2-1 TRBV20-1 . . CSASIANEQFF TGCAGTGCTAGTATAGCTAATGAGCAGTTCTTC
TRBJ2-1 TRBV28 . TRBD1 CASSWDRGASYNEQFF TGTGCCAGCAGTTGGGACAGGGGGGCATCCTACAATGAGCAGTTCTTC
TRBJ1-6 TRBV5-6 . . CASSLDRSPLHF TGTGCCAGCAGCTTGGACCGGTCACCCCTCCACTTT
TRBJ1-1 TRBV2 once TRBD1 CASSVQGAMNTEAFF TGTGCCAGCTCCGTACAGGGGGCAATGAACACTGAAGCTTTCTTT
TRBJ2-2 TRBV28 . TRBD2 CASSLFREVTGELFF TGTGCCAGCAGTTTATTTCGGGAGGTCACCGGGGAGCTGTTTTTT
TRBJ1-1 TRBV19 . . CASSIAVRLGPTNTEAFF TGTGCCAGTAGTATCGCGGTGCGATTGGGACCGACGAACACTGAAGCTTTCTTT
TRBJ2-7 TRBV5-6 . TRBD2 CASSPGTRIYEQYF TGTGCCAGCAGCCCCGGGACTAGAATCTACGAGCAGTACTTC
TRBJ1-1 TRBV27 . . CASSLDRNTEAFF TGTGCCAGCAGTTTAGACAGAAACACTGAAGCTTTCTTT
TRBJ2-1 TRBV6-5 . TRBD2 CASRQLAGPPNEQFF TGTGCCAGCAGACAACTAGCGGGCCCCCCCAATGAGCAGTTCTTC
TRBJ1-6 TRBV28 . . CASTPPARQFNSPLHF TGTGCCAGCACCCCCCCGGCACGACAGTTTAATTCACCCCTCCACTTT
TRBJ1-1 TRBV19 . . CASRDLTNTEAFF TGTGCCAGTAGGGACCTGACGAACACTGAAGCTTTCTTT
TRBJ2-4 TRBV15 . . CATSRDPEGGQYF TGTGCCACCAGCAGAGACCCCGAGGGCGGGCAGTACTTC
TRBJ2-5 TRBV13 few . CASSTEGRTQETQYF TGTGCCAGCAGCACCGAGGGACGAACCCAAGAGACCCAGTACTTC
TRBJ1-2 TRBV13 . . CASRWGSSYGYTF TGTGCCAGCAGGTGGGGGTCGTCCTATGGCTACACCTTC
TRBJ1-1 TRBV9 once . CASSPLGKSTEAFF TGTGCCAGCAGCCCCCTAGGGAAGTCCACTGAAGCTTTCTTT
TRBJ1-1 TRBV2 . . CASSTGVTEAFF TGTGCCAGCAGCACCGGGGTCACTGAAGCTTTCTTT
TRBJ2-7 TRBV6-5 . TRBD2 CASSYLAGGPLEQYF TGTGCCAGCAGTTACCTGGCGGGAGGGCCGTTGGAGCAGTACTTC
TRBJ2-7 TRBV5-4 . . CASSSLTGYEQYF TGTGCCAGCAGCTCACTCACAGGGTACGAGCAGTACTTC
TRBJ2-6 TRBV28 . . CAGGSGANVLTF TGTGCCGGGGGATCTGGGGCCAACGTCCTGACTTTC
TRBJ2-2 TRBV28 . . CASSGTPTRELFF TGTGCCAGCAGCGGGACACCAACTAGGGAGTTGTTTTTT
TRBJ2-1 TRBV4-1 . . CASSHLAYEQFF TGCGCCAGCAGCCACTTAGCGTACGAGCAGTTCTTC
TRBJ2-5 TRBV3-1/TRBV3-2 . . CASSQIRPNTVGIQETQYF TGTGCCAGCAGCCAAATTAGGCCCAACACGGTTGGAATCCAAGAGACCCAGTACTTC
TRBJ2-7 TRBV4-1 . . CASSQAGLISYEQYF TGCGCCAGCAGCCAAGCAGGCCTGATATCCTACGAGCAGTACTTC
TRBJ1-1 TRBV7-9 once . CASFGSNTEAFF TGTGCCAGTTTCGGATCAAACACTGAAGCTTTCTTT
TRBJ2-7 TRBV27 . . CASSLYWGSYEQYF TGTGCCAGCAGTTTATATTGGGGTTCCTACGAGCAGTACTTC
TRBJ1-2 TRBV5-1 few . CASSLGTKDYGYTF TGCGCCAGCAGCTTGGGTACTAAGGACTATGGCTACACCTTC
TRBJ1-5 TRBV9 once TRBD1 CASSTGQGNQPQHF TGTGCCAGCAGCACCGGACAGGGCAATCAGCCCCAGCATTTT
TRBJ1-5 TRBV29-1 . . CSVSQGFLGNQPQHF TGCAGCGTTTCGCAGGGTTTTTTAGGCAATCAGCCCCAGCATTTT
TRBJ1-3 TRBV4-2 . . CASSLLGLHSGNTIYF TGTGCCAGCAGCCTTCTCGGACTGCACTCTGGAAACACCATATATTTT
TRBJ2-2 TRBV3-1/TRBV3-2 . . CASSQPNTGELFF TGTGCCAGCAGCCAACCGAACACCGGGGAGCTGTTTTTT
TRBJ2-3 TRBV29-1 . . CSVERSWGTDTQYF TGCAGCGTTGAGAGAAGCTGGGGTACAGATACGCAGTATTTT
TRBJ1-2 TRBV9 . . CASSVTSVNYGYTF TGTGCCAGCAGCGTAACTTCCGTTAACTATGGCTACACCTTC